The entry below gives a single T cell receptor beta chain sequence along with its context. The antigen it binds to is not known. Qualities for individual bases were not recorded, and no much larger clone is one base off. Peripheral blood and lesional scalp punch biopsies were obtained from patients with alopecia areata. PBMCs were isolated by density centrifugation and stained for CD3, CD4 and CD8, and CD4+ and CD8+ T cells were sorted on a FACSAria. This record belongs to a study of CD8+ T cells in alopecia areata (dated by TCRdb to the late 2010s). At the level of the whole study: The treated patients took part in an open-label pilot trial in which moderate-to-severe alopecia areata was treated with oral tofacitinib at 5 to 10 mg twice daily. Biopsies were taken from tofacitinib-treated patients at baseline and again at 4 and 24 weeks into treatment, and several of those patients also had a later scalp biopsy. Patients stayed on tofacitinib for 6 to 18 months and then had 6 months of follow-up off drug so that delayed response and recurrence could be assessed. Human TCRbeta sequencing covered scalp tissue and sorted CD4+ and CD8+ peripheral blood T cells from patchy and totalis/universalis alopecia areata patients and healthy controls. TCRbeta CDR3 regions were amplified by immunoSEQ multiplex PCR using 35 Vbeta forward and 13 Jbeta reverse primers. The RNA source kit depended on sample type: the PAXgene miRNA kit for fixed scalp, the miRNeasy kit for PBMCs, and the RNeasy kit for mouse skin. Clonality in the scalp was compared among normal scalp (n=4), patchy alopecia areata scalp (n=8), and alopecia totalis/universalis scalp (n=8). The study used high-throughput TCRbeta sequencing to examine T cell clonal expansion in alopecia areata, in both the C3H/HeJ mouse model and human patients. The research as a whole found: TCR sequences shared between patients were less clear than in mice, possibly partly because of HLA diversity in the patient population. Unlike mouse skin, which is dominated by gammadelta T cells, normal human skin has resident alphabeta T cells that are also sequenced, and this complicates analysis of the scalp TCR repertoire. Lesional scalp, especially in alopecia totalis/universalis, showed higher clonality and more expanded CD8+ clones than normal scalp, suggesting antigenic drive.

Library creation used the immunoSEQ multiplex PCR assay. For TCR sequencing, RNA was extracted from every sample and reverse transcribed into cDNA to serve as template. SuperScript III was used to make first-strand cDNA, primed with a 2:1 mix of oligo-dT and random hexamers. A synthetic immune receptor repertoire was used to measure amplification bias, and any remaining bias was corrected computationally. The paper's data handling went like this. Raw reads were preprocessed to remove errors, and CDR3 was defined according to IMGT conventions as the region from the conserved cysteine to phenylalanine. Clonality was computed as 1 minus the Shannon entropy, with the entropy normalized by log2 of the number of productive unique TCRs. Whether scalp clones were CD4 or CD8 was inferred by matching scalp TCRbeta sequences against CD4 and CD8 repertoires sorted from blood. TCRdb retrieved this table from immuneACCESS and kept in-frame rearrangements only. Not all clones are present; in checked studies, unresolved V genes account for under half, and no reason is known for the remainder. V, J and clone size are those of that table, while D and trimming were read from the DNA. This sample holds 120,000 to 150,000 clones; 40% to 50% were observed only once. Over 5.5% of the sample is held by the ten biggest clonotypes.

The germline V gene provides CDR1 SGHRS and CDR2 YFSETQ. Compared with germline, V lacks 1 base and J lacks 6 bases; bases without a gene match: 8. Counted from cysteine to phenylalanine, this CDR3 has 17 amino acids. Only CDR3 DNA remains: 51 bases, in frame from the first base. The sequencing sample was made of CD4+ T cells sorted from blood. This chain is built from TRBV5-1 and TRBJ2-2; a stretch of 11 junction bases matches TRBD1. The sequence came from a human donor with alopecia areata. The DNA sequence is TGCGCCAGCAGCTTGACCGGACAGGGGGCCAGAGCCGGGGAGCTGTTTTTT. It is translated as CASSLTGQGARAGELFF.